The entry below describes one TCR beta chain. This clone was seen a single time. It has no known antigen specificity. Base qualities are missing; no much larger clone stands one base away. The germline V gene gives CDR1 as MDHEN and CDR2 as SYDVKM. The CDR3 runs 17 amino acids, cysteine and phenylalanine included. Only the CDR3 region is kept as DNA, spanning 51 bases read in frame from base 1. Trimming accounts for 1 base at V and 0 bases at J, while the number of junction bases matched to no gene is 6. The sample is drawn from a study of OX40 agonist ivuxolimab in advanced cancers. The study in broad terms: Ivuxolimab was a fully human IgG2 agonistic monoclonal antibody targeting the costimulatory receptor OX40 (CD134). Intravenous ivuxolimab was administered to patients every 2 weeks at six dose levels: 0.01, 0.1, 0.3, 1.5, 3 and 10 mg/kg. Of the 50 to 55 patients in dose escalation, about 20 had hepatocellular carcinoma, some 15 had melanoma, 9 had renal cell carcinoma and 9 had head and neck cancer. A male proportion of 75% to 85% and a mean age of around 60 years, ranging from 23 to 79, were recorded for the dose-escalation cohort. Prior anti-PD-1, anti-PD-L1 or anti-CTLA-4 therapy was permitted, and approximately 39% of dose-escalation patients had received checkpoint inhibitors. Partial responses occurred in three dose-escalation patients, of whom one had hepatocellular carcinoma and two had cutaneous melanoma. Peripheral TCRbeta sequencing was intended to test whether TCR sequence diversity was altered and clonal T-cell expansion was caused by ivuxolimab. The paper covers the monotherapy dose-escalation part of the phase I ivuxolimab trial, which included N ≈ 54 patients.

The trial excluded patients who had a history of autoimmune disease or who were on systemic immunosuppression. Peripheral blood for TCR sequencing was collected from all dose cohorts at baseline, on cycle 4 day 1, and on cycle 7 day 1. The samples were taken from a phase I, first-in-human, multicenter, open-label dose-escalation trial of ivuxolimab. Adults with locally advanced or metastatic melanoma, renal cell carcinoma, hepatocellular carcinoma or head and neck squamous cell carcinoma were enrolled in the trial. Before TCR sequencing, CD4+ T cells and CD8+ T cells from peripheral blood were sorted into separate populations. The investigation overall reported the following: Which antigens the clonally expanded peripheral T cells were specific for was not determined. Low levels of normalized T-cell clonal expansion were also seen in some patients who did not respond. At doses from 0.1 to 3.0 mg/kg, clonal expansion was seen in both CD4+ and CD8+ blood T cells between baseline and week 6. After ivuxolimab, expanded clones were on average more numerous among CD8+ T cells than among CD4+ T cells. In the 0.1-3.0 mg/kg groups, partial responders were among the patients with the lowest normalized peripheral clonal expansion, particularly in CD8+ T cells.

Genomic DNA was extracted from sorted cells for sequencing of the TCRbeta CDR3 region. The immunoSEQ Assay was used to sequence the TCRbeta CDR3 regions. TCRdb mirrors the immuneACCESS table, restricted to in-frame sequences. Some clones are absent from its copies; in checked studies, under half trace to an unresolved V gene, and the reason for the others is unknown. The table for this sample lists over 20,000 clones; about 85% of them were counted only once. About 30% of the sample rests with the top ten. This chain is built from TRBV28 and TRBJ2-3, and TRBD2 aligns with 8 junction nucleotides. The TCR originated in an adult with an advanced solid tumor such as melanoma, head and neck, liver or kidney cancer. This material consisted of CD4+ or CD8+ T cells sorted from blood, taken in a trial of the OX40 agonist ivuxolimab. CDR3 loop: CASSLSVAGYSTDTQYF. The nucleotides read TGTGCCAGCAGTTTATCGGTAGCGGGGTACAGCACAGATACGCAGTATTTT. The variable domain in full, with residues beyond the CDR3 obtained from the reference TRBV28 and TRBJ2-3 genes, is DVKVTQSSRYLVKRTGEKVFLECVQDMDHENMFWYRQDPGLGLRLIYFSYDVKMKEKGDIPEGYSVSREKKERFSLILESASTNQTSMYLCASSLSVAGYSTDTQYFGPGTRLTVL.